This TCR beta chain was sequenced in a study of spatial heterogeneity in lung cancer. Overall study results and limits: Counts that tracked tumor mutation counts were those of expanded intratumoral alpha and beta TCRs.

Trimming left V 3 bases short and J 12 bases short, with 9 bases between. Germline V gives CDR1 ENHRY, CDR2 SYGVKD. The CDR3 is 12 residues long. The time point was: sample taken at primary tumor resection. This clonotype counts as medium-sized. Its specificity is not known. TCRdb independently ran MiXCR on the 5' RACE reads; one entry per CDR3 protein. This repertoire shows 6,100 or so distinct CDR3 sequences, 6.5% to 8.5% found once; its top ten account for 12%. The material sequenced was lung tumor tissue, taken at surgery. J is TRBJ1-6 and V is TRBV10-3, with unresolved D. The TCR sequence derives from a male donor with early-stage non-small cell lung cancer. This CDR3 reads CAISDPALPLHF. CDR3 nucleotide sequence: TGTGCCATCAGTGACCCAGCTTTACCCCTCCACTTT.